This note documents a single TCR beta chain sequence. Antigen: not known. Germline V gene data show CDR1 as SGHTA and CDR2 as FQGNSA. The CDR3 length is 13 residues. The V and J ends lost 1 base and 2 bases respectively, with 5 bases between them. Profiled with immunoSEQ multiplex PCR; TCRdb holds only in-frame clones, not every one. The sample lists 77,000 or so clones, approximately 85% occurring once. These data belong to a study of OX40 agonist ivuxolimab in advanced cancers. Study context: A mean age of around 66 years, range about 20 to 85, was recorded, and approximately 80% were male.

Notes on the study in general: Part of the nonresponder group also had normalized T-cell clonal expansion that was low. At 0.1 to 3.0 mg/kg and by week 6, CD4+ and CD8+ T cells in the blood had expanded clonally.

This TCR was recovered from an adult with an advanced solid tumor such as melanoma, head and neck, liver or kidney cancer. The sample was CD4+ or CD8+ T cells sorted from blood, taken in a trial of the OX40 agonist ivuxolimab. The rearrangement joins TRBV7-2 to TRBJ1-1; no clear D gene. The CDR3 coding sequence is TGTGCCAGCAGCTTAGACGTTAACACTGAAGCTTTCTTT. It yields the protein CASSLDVNTEAFF.